This T cell receptor (beta chain) comes out of a study of blood T cell repertoires in COVID-19. Study-wide context: Donors in the United States, Italy and Spain gave samples during acute or convalescent COVID-19. T cells, B-cell-depleted T cells, or PBMCs provided the cDNA or gDNA that served as material.

The V gene's germline CDR1 is SGHVS and CDR2 FQNEAQ. The CDR3 has 17 residues. The V and J ends lost 1 base and 5 bases, in that order; junction bases with no gene match: 13. Original methodology: Counts of nucleated cells, estimated from reference gene primer amplification, were obtained. This table comes from immunoSEQ multiplex PCR, and its TCRdb copy is limited to in-frame clones, with some not included. The D gene and trimming were derived from the DNA, and the V and J assignments and clone size from that table. The sample consists of some 94,000 clones, about 83% of them appearing once. This clone has a single count.

The J gene is TRBJ2-7, the V gene TRBV7-8, with TRBD2 matching 8 bases. The sample was peripheral blood. This TCR was sampled from an older man with active or convalescent COVID-19. The CDR3 here is CASSLGSRASGRHEQYF. CDR3 nucleotides: TGTGCCAGCAGCTTAGGGTCGAGGGCTAGCGGGCGCCACGAGCAGTACTTC.